The T cell receptor beta chain described here comes from a study of glioma-infiltrating T cells after dendritic cell vaccination. Sequencing was performed with immunoSEQ multiplex PCR; in TCRdb, only in-frame clones are kept and a portion is missing. The data show about 82,000 clones, around nine tenths seen once. Trimming cost V 2 bases and J 3 bases, with 14 bases left between them. The CDR3 has 16 amino acids. Germline V CDR1 and CDR2: SGHNT, YENEEA. Selection required adequate fresh-frozen tumor tissue plus more than two years' survival data. A note on this clone: Its antigen is unknown.

Study-level findings and limits: Higher pretreatment TIL content predicted longer progression-free time and survival.

The TCR sequence derives from a human donor with glioblastoma. The sequences come from blood, collected before dendritic cell vaccination. The chain employs TRBV11-3 and TRBJ2-1; maybe TRBD1 (5 bases). This chain's CDR3 is CASSLIPQGNYNEQFF. CDR3 in DNA: TGTGCCAGCAGCTTAATTCCGCAGGGTAACTACAATGAGCAGTTCTTC.